This T cell receptor (beta chain) was retrieved from a study of beta chain features in type 1 diabetes. This clone was detected once. The antigen is not known. V was pared by 9 bases and J by 12 bases, with 17 bases of the junction left unmatched. Germline assignment: CDR1 LNHDA and CDR2 SQIVND (reference sequence). This CDR3 has 14 amino acids. Reverse transcription of all isolated RNA meant that expressed TCRB transcripts were sequenced. TCRdb's copy holds only in-frame clones and misses some; the assay was immunoSEQ multiplex PCR. The table shows 600,000 or so clones, with roughly 13% occurring only once. Overall study results and limits: TCRB CDR3 length was moderately but significantly reduced in all four CD4+ subsets of Type 1 diabetes patients.

The chain combines TRBV19 with TRBJ2-7, with TRBD1 matching 10 bases. Sample: naive CD4+ T cells from blood. This TCR derives from a man aged 18 to 30 with type 1 diabetes. Written as DNA, the CDR3 is TGTGCCAGCAGTTACTCGGGACAGGGGAGTGATTGGTACTTC. This sequence encodes CASSYSGQGSDWYF.